These 23 T cell receptor beta chains originate from one sample sequenced in a study of T cell responses to AZD1222 COVID-19 vaccine. Some clones are missing from TCRdb's copy, which holds only in-frame ones; the method was immunoSEQ multiplex PCR. The repertoire holds more than 140,000 clones, with about 87% as singletons. Sequencing used peripheral blood, obtained on day 0 of MenACWY control vaccination. The receptor set was obtained from an adult in good health.

This chain joins TRBV5-1 and TRBJ2-7; D remains unclear. V was trimmed by 4 bases and J by 5 bases, leaving 16 bases between them. CDR1 and CDR2 (germline): SGHRS, YFSETQ. The CDR3 contains 14 residues. The CDR3 DNA follows: TGCGCCAGCAGCCCCTGGGCAGGATATAACGAGCAGTACTTC. Protein: CASSPWAGYNEQYF.

The sample holds a few counts of this clone. The V gene is TRBV11-2, the J gene TRBJ2-1, with TRBD2 matching over 7 bases. The germline gives CDR1 SGHAT, CDR2 FQNNGV. The V and J ends lost 1 base and 1 base, in that order; junction bases with no gene match: 4. The CDR3 spans 16 residues. The CDR3 nucleotides read TGTGCCAGCAGCTTAGGCGGGGGTGTTTCCTACAATGAGCAGTTCTTC. It encodes CASSLGGGVSYNEQFF.

V and J are TRBV10-3 and TRBJ2-5; TRBD2 might be the D (6 bases). V gave up 2 bases and J gave up 5 bases, with 15 bases separating them. CDR1 is ENHRY, CDR2 SYGVKD, per germline. The CDR3 loop spans 15 amino acids. CDR3 sequence: CAISEGGIGFETQYF. The CDR3 DNA is TGTGCCATCAGTGAGGGCGGGATCGGCTTCGAGACCCAGTACTTC.

The chain couples TRBV14 to TRBJ2-2; 13 nucleotides align to TRBD2. Germline CDR1 SGHDN, CDR2 FVKESK. V trimming: 5 bases; J trimming: 6 bases; junction bases outside the gene matches: 3. This CDR3 is 15 amino acids long. The chain's CDR3 is CASSGTSGKPGELFF. The CDR3 DNA reads TGTGCCAGCAGCGGGACTAGCGGGAAGCCCGGGGAGCTGTTTTTT.

The chain couples TRBV6-1 to TRBJ1-4; tentatively, D is TRBD1 (5 bases). V lost 4 bases and J 0 bases, leaving 12 bases between the germline ends. The CDR3 is 16 amino acids. CDR1 is MNHNS and CDR2 is SASEGT in the germline V gene. CDR3 amino acids: CASSVNWGATNEKLFF. The CDR3 DNA reads as TGTGCCAGCAGTGTAAACTGGGGGGCAACTAATGAAAAACTGTTTTTT.

In DNA form, the CDR3 reads TGTGCCAGCAGTTCGATACAGAGCAATCAGCCCCAGCATTTT. Amino acids: CASSSIQSNQPQHF. The chain joins TRBV28 to TRBJ1-5; D gene uncertain. V was clipped by 4 bases and J by 1 base, with 8 bases between them. The CDR3 is 14 residues long. Germline V gives CDR1 MDHEN, CDR2 SYDVKM. Full variable domain (missing parts from reference TRBV28 and TRBJ1-5): DVKVTQSSRYLVKRTGEKVFLECVQDMDHENMFWYRQDPGLGLRLIYFSYDVKMKEKGDIPEGYSVSREKKERFSLILESASTNQTSMYLCASSSIQSNQPQHFGDGTRLSIL.

The chain couples TRBV12-5 to TRBJ2-3; the match to TRBD1 covers 7 bases. J was trimmed by 0 bases and V by 4 bases; bases with no gene match: 4. Germline loops: CDR1 LGHNT, CDR2 FRNRAP. CDR3 size: 15 residues. The CDR3: CASGSGQASTDTQYF. The CDR3 bases are TGTGCTAGTGGTTCCGGACAGGCGAGCACAGATACGCAGTATTTT.

This chain uses TRBV10-3 with TRBJ1-5; D perhaps matches TRBD1 (5 bases). Germline values: CDR1 ENHRY, CDR2 SYGVKD. Deletions cut 6 bases from V and 0 bases from J, with 6 bases between. This CDR3 region has 13 residues. The CDR3 sequence is CAIRTDSNQPQHF. CDR3 sequence (DNA): TGTGCCATCAGGACAGATAGCAATCAGCCCCAGCATTTT.

V usage is TRBV5-6 and J usage is TRBJ1-2; 7 positions agree with TRBD1. Germline-derived CDR1 and CDR2 are SGHDT and YYEEEE. V lost 1 base and J lost 2; bases outside the gene matches: 11. The CDR3 length is 17 residues. CDR3 sequence: CASSLIGVRGRNYGYTF. In DNA form, the CDR3 reads TGTGCCAGCAGCTTGATTGGCGTTAGGGGGCGCAACTATGGCTACACCTTC.

This chain connects TRBV5-4 to TRBJ1-2, with 7 bases lining up with TRBD1. Germline lookup yields CDR1 SGHNT and CDR2 YYREEE (reference sequence). J was trimmed by 0 bases and V by 1 base; bases with no gene match: 3. The CDR3 is 15 residues long. The CDR3: CASSLPGQANYGYTF. In DNA form, the CDR3 reads TGTGCCAGCAGCTTGCCAGGACAGGCTAACTATGGCTACACCTTC.

The CDR3 sequence: CASRAPSGSYEQYF. The CDR3 DNA follows: TGTGCCAGCCGGGCCCCTAGCGGGAGCTACGAGCAGTACTTC. The chain combines TRBV10-3 with TRBJ2-7, with 10 bases fitting TRBD2. The CDR3 has 14 residues. Germline loops: CDR1 ENHRY, CDR2 SYGVKD. Trimming at V came to 10 bases and at J to 3 bases, leaving 9 bases not matched to a gene.

The chain couples TRBV11-3 to TRBJ1-1; 7 nucleotides line up with TRBD1. V lost 4 bases, J lost 0 bases, and 5 bases stayed unmatched. Per the germline V gene, CDR1 is SGHNT and CDR2 is YENEEA. The CDR3 has 15 residues. CDR3 coding DNA: TGTGCCAGCAGCTCTTGGGGACAGTTGAACACTGAAGCTTTCTTT. Translating gives CASSSWGQLNTEAFF.

This clone has a single count. The chain joins TRBV7-8 to TRBJ1-4; D gene unclear. V was clipped by 1 base and J by 4 bases, with 7 bases between them. This CDR3 contains 14 residues. Germline V lookup: CDR1 SGHVS, CDR2 FQNEAQ. The CDR3 DNA sequence: TGTGCCAGCAGCTTAGGGGTTAATAATGAAAAACTGTTTTTT. It codes for CASSLGVNNEKLFF.

The chain combines TRBV11-3 with TRBJ2-7, with 9 bases matching TRBD2. Germline V gives CDR1 SGHNT, CDR2 YENEEA. This CDR3 contains 17 residues. V shed 1 base, J shed 2 bases, and the junction held 9 bases outside the gene matches. The DNA of the CDR3 is TGTGCCAGCAGCTTAGCCCCCAGCGGGAGGACCACCTACGAGCAGTACTTC. This codes for CASSLAPSGRTTYEQYF.

The CDR3 DNA follows: TGTGCCAGCAGCCAAGGAGCGGGAGGGCCGGGGGAGCAGTACTTC. Amino acid sequence: CASSQGAGGPGEQYF. The rearrangement links TRBV3-1 (or the pseudogene TRBV3-2) to TRBJ2-7, with TRBD2 matching over 10 bases. The CDR3 is made up of 15 amino acids. CDR1 LGHDT and CDR2 YNNKEL come from the germline V gene (reference sequence). Trimming at V came to 1 base and at J to 7 bases, leaving 7 bases not matched to a gene.

This chain uses TRBV20-1 with TRBJ2-5, with 16 nucleotides matching TRBD2. Trimming at V came to 3 bases and at J to 5 bases, leaving 3 bases not matched to a gene. The length of the CDR3 is 15 residues. The germline V gene has CDR1 DFQATT and CDR2 SNEGSKA (reference sequence). This CDR3 is CSASGGLAGGETQYF. The DNA of the CDR3 is TGCAGTGCTAGTGGGGGACTAGCGGGAGGGGAGACCCAGTACTTC.

V is TRBV7-6 and J is TRBJ2-3; D unclear. Germline assignment: CDR1 SGHVS and CDR2 FNYEAQ. V lost 2 bases and J 2 bases, leaving 8 bases between the germline ends. The CDR3 is 14 amino acids. The CDR3 region is CASSLSRHTDTQYF. The CDR3 nucleotides are TGTGCCAGCAGCTTAAGCAGGCACACAGATACGCAGTATTTT.

This chain links TRBV30 with TRBJ1-2, with D hard to call. CDR3 length: 13 residues. Germline V gene lookup returns CDR1 GTSNPN and CDR2 SVGIG (reference sequence). Between the trimmed V and J ends, which lost 2 bases and 4 bases, there was a span of 11 bases. In DNA, the CDR3 is TGTGCCTGGAGTCGGGGTGAAAGCTATGGCTACACCTTC. Its translation: CAWSRGESYGYTF.

The chain employs TRBV5-1 and TRBJ2-5; the match to TRBD2 covers 11 bases. There are 15 residues in the CDR3. V dropped 3 bases and J dropped 1; count of bases not matched to a gene: 2. From germline, CDR1 is SGHRS and CDR2 YFSETQ. CDR3 coding DNA: TGCGCCAGCAGCTGGGGGACTAGCGGCCAAGAGACCCAGTACTTC. Translating it yields CASSWGTSGQETQYF.

V gene TRBV28 combines with J gene TRBJ2-1; 8 nucleotides line up with TRBD2. This CDR3 comprises 16 residues. Germline lookup yields CDR1 MDHEN and CDR2 SYDVKM. The junction had 5 bases not matched to a gene; V was cut back by 4 bases and J by 0 bases. The CDR3 DNA sequence: TGTGCCAGCAGTTCTAGCGGGCCCAGCTCCTACAATGAGCAGTTCTTC. Its translation is CASSSSGPSSYNEQFF. Full variable domain (outside the CDR3, taken from reference TRBV28 and TRBJ2-1): DVKVTQSSRYLVKRTGEKVFLECVQDMDHENMFWYRQDPGLGLRLIYFSYDVKMKEKGDIPEGYSVSREKKERFSLILESASTNQTSMYLCASSSSGPSSYNEQFFGPGTRLTVL.

V is TRBV15 and J is TRBJ1-4, with 10 positions matching TRBD1. The V gene's germline CDR1 is LNHNV and CDR2 YYDKDF (reference sequence). The CDR3 is made up of 16 amino acids. The V segment lost 6 bases and the J segment 8 bases; nucleotides outside the gene matches: 12. CDR3 nucleotides: TGTGCCACCAGGGGGAACCTCGGGACAGGGGTGGAAAAACTGTTTTTT. Its protein product is CATRGNLGTGVEKLFF.

The chain joins TRBV4-3 to TRBJ2-5; D is possibly TRBD1 (6 bases). V lost 0 bases and J lost 2, with 10 bases in between. The CDR3 sequence is 15 residues long. The germline V gene encodes CDR1 LGHNA and CDR2 YSLEER. CDR3 bases: TGCGCCAGCAGCCAAGATTTCGGACAGCAAGAGACCCAGTACTTC. It translates to CASSQDFGQQETQYF.

In DNA, the CDR3 is TGTGCCTGGGGGGACAGGGGGTTGCTGCGAGCTTTCTTT. This sequence encodes CAWGDRGLLRAFF. The J gene is TRBJ1-1, the V gene TRBV30; 11 bases fit TRBD1. Germline-derived CDR1 and CDR2 are GTSNPN and SVGIG (reference sequence). Unmatched junction bases numbered 9, after V lost 5 bases and J lost 10 bases. CDR3 length: 13 residues.